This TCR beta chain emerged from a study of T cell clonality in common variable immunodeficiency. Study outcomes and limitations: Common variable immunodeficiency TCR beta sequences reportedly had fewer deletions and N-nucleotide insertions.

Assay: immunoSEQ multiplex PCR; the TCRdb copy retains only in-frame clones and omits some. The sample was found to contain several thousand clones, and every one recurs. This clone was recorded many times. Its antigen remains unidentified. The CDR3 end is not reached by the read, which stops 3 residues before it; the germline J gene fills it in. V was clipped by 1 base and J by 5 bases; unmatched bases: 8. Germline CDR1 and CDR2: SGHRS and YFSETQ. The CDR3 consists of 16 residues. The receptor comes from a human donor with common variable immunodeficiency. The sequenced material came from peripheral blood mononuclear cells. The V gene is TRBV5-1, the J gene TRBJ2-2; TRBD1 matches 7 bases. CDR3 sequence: CASSLLTGERTGELFF. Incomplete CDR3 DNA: TGCGCCAGCAGCTTGCTAACAGGGGAAAGAACCGGGGAG.